There are many counts of the clone carrying this TCR beta chain. Its matching antigen is unknown. This entry is derived from a study of T cell repertoires in cytomegalovirus infection. The overall study: Evidence of both CMV infection and a matching HLA type came from public TCR beta signatures. Study outcomes and limitations: The cumulative frequency of public TCR beta families distinguished individuals who carried CMV together with the relevant HLA. Predominance within the ex vivo response was attributable to HLA-C-restricted CMV-specific TCR beta clonotypes.

CDR3 length: 20 residues. Germline V gives CDR1 SGHKS, CDR2 YYEKEE (reference sequence). Trimming removed 3 bases from V and 0 bases from J; junction bases left unmatched: 14. MiXCR, applied by TCRdb to the reads, yields one record per CDR3 protein. The data contain over 300,000 distinct CDR3 sequences, around 9.5% of them singletons. The V and J genes are TRBV5-5 and TRBJ1-5; 11 nucleotides align to TRBD1. This TCR was recovered from a human donor in good health (CMV status not recorded). Some clones in this sample may be carry-over from other donors' samples. Material: PBMCs. The CDR3 bases are TGTGCCAGCAGCTCATGGGACGGGACAGGGGGACCTTATAGCAATCAGCCCCAGCATTTT. Translated: CASSSWDGTGGPYSNQPQHF.